This T cell receptor beta chain derives from a study of vaccination and CD4 T cells after COVID-19. In the study overall: In the convalescent cohort, there were six males and four females, two of them Hispanic. The peptides that stimulated the cells were overlapping spike peptides from SARS-CoV-2, HCoV-NL63, HCoV-OC43 and HCoV-229E.

The ends were cut back, 3 bases at V and 0 bases at J, with 11 bases in the middle. CDR1 and CDR2 from the germline V gene are MDHEN and SYDVKM. CDR3 length equals 15 residues. With the Oncomine TCR Beta short-read assay, DNA from cultured CD4+ T cells was sequenced. TCRdb reanalysed the PCR reads using MiXCR and keeps one entry per CDR3 protein. The sample consists of around 11,000 distinct CDR3 sequences, around 41% of them appearing once. Treatment: approximately 11-day PBMC culture with coronavirus spike peptide pools or control peptides (ViraFEST assay). TCR sequencing followed the expansion of antigen-specific T cells with peptide pools in ViraFEST. Judged by abundance, this clonotype is medium-sized. Its antigen is not known.

The sample consisted of CD4+ T cells from blood, cultured in vitro, taken after SARS-CoV-2 vaccination. This clonotype originated in a human donor who had recovered from COVID-19. This chain links TRBV28 with TRBJ2-5; D might be TRBD2 (6 bases). In nucleotides, the CDR3 is TGTGCCAGCAGTTTTGTCGGGAGATACCAAGAGACCCAGTACTTC. This sequence encodes CASSFVGRYQETQYF.